This T cell receptor (beta chain) was obtained from a study of T-cell reconstitution after alpha-beta-depleted transplantation in children. Findings and limits, study-wide: A year post-transplant, T-cell counts and diversity derived mostly from newly produced T cells.

In this sample, this clonotype turned up many times. What it binds is unknown. The germline V and J ends were trimmed by 6 bases and 2 bases, with 20 bases remaining between them. Looked up from germline, CDR1 is MNHEY and CDR2 is SMNVEV (reference sequence). The CDR3 totals 16 residues. Unique molecular identifiers were incorporated when the TCRbeta library was constructed. TCRdb analysed the PCR reads with MiXCR anew, one entry per CDR3 protein. Of about 290,000 distinct CDR3 sequences listed, about 9.4% are singletons. J is TRBJ2-7 and V is TRBV27, with TRBD2 as a possible D gene (6 bases). The TCR comes from a boy in the first two years of life with acute myeloid leukemia, due to receive a stem cell transplant. The sequencing here drew on PBMCs, taken before TCRalphabeta/CD19-depleted stem cell transplant. The CDR3 bases are TGTGCCAGCAGCCTATCCCAAAGGGAGGTTACCTACGAGCAGTACTTC. Its translation: CASSLSQREVTYEQYF.